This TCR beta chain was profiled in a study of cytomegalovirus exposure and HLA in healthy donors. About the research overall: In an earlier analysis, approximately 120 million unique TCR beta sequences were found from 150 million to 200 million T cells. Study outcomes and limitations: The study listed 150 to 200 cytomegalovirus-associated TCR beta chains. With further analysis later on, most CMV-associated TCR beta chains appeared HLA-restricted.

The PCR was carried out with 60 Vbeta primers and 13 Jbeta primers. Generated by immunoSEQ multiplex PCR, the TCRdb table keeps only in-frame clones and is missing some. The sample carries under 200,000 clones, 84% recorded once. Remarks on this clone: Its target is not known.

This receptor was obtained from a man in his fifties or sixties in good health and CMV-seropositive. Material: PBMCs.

The chain's CDR3 is CASSLETRGVDTQYF. In nucleotides, the CDR3 is TGTGCCAGCAGCTTAGAGACTCGGGGGGTAGATACGCAGTATTTT. The chain is built from TRBV7-6 and TRBJ2-3; TRBD2 aligns across 7 bases. CDR1 is SGHVS, CDR2 FNYEAQ, per germline. This CDR3 contains 15 residues. J gave up 5 bases and V 1 base, and 6 bases lay outside the gene matches.